This T cell receptor (beta chain) was identified in a study of blood T cell repertoires in COVID-19. Background on the study: Sites in the United States, Italy and Spain provided acute and convalescent COVID-19 samples. From T cells, B-cell-depleted T cells, or PBMCs came the material, which was cDNA or gDNA.

Trimming took off 2 bases at V and 10 bases at J, with 17 bases between the two ends. This CDR3 contains 14 residues. Germline V gene sequence: CDR1 MDHEN, CDR2 SYDVKM. In the source study's methods: Reference gene primer amplification yielded estimated nucleated cell counts. Data came from immunoSEQ multiplex PCR; TCRdb stores just in-frame clones and leaves some out. V, J and clone size derive from that table, while D and trimming were established from the DNA sequence. The table has about 330,000 clones, about 85% seen once. This study enrolled people aged 18 to 89 from 24 US geographic areas. The chain combines TRBV28 with TRBJ1-1; perhaps TRBD1 as D (6 bases). This receptor was obtained from a woman in her twenties or thirties who had recovered from COVID-19. Sequenced: PBMCs or T cells enriched from blood (not recorded which). CDR3 nucleotide sequence: TGTGCCAGCAGTTTACGGGGAGGGGGACATCGAGCTTTCTTT. Its translation is CASSLRGGGHRAFF. The variable domain in full, completed from reference TRBV28 and TRBJ1-1, reads DVKVTQSSRYLVKRTGEKVFLECVQDMDHENMFWYRQDPGLGLRLIYFSYDVKMKEKGDIPEGYSVSREKKERFSLILESASTNQTSMYLCASSLRGGGHRAFFGQGTRLTVV.